This T cell receptor (beta chain) was captured by sequencing in a study of T cell responses to AZD1222 COVID-19 vaccine. This CDR3 is built from 13 residues. With 7 bases clipped from V and 3 bases from J, the junction kept 5 bases outside the gene matches. Per the germline V gene, CDR1 is MNHEY and CDR2 is SVGAGI. Only in-frame clones appear in the TCRdb table, and some are missing; sequencing was by immunoSEQ multiplex PCR. The sample contains more than 110,000 clones, around 92% of which appear only once. Pooled together were second doses at about 4 or about 12 weeks. The chain is built from TRBV6-5 and TRBJ1-2; 7 bases map to TRBD1. This TCR was recovered from an adult who received the AZD1222 COVID-19 vaccine. Sample: peripheral blood, taken 28 days after the second AZD1222 dose. In DNA, the CDR3 is TGTGCCAGCAAAATCCAGGGGGACTATGGCTACACCTTC. Protein: CASKIQGDYGYTF.